This T cell receptor (beta chain) originates from a study of shared clonotypes between healthy human individuals. Turning to the study itself: Researchers assigned three CD4 naive, three CD4 memory, two CD8 naive and one CD8 memory plate to each donor. Whole-study findings and limits: Only blood was sampled, and tissue TCR repertoires likely differ from blood ones. Genetic and exposure-history diversity was limited by the small donor number.

Concerning this clone: Its cognate antigen is unknown.

The CDR3 totals 17 residues. V was clipped by 2 bases and J by 3 bases; unmatched bases: 9. Germline CDR1 is SGHVS and CDR2 is FNYEAQ. Source study methods: There were no quality scores in the junction-only immunoSEQ sequences, so filtering differed. Measured with immunoSEQ multiplex PCR; TCRdb has only the in-frame clones, and not every one. V and J calls and clone size come straight from that table; D and trimming were deduced from the DNA. The table includes roughly 1.5 million clones, 98% detected once. Sequenced sample: naive CD4+ T cells sorted from blood. Subset in this sample: CD45RA+ positively selected. The sequence was collected from a man aged 30 to 45 in good health. The chain has TRBV7-6 and TRBJ2-2; 7 nucleotides agree with TRBD2. CDR3 sequence (DNA): TGTGCCAGCAGCTTAACATTCATGCGGGAGTACACCGGGGAGCTGTTTTTT. This sequence encodes CASSLTFMREYTGELFF.